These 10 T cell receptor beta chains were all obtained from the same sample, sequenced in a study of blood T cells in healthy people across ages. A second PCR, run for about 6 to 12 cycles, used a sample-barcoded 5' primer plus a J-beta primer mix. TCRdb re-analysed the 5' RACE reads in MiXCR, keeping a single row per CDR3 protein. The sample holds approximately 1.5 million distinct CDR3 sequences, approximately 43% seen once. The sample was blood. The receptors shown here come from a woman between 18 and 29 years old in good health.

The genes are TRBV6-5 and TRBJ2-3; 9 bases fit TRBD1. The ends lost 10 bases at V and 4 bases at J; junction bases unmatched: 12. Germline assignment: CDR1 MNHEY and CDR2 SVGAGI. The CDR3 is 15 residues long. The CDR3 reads CATNPTGGGPDTQYF. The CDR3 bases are TGTGCCACTAATCCAACAGGGGGCGGGCCAGATACGCAGTATTTT.

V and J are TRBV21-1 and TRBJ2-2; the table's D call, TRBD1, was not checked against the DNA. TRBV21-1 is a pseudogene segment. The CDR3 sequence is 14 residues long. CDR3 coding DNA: TGTGCCAGCAGCAACCGTCAGGGTCACGGGGAGCTGTTTTTT. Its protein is CASSNRQGHGELFF.

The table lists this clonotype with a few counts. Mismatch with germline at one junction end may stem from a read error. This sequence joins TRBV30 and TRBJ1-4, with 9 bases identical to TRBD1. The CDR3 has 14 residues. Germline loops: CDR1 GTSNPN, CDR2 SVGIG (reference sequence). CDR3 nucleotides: TGTGCCTGGACCCGACAGGGGGTATATGAGAAACTGTTTTTT. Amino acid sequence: CAWTRQGVYEKLFF.

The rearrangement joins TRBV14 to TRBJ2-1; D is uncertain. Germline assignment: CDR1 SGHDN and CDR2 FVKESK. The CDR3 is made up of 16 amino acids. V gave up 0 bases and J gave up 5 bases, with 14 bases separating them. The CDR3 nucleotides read TGTGCCAGCAGCCAAGAAGGCGCTCTAAGGAACAATGAGCAGTTCTTC. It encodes CASSQEGALRNNEQFF.

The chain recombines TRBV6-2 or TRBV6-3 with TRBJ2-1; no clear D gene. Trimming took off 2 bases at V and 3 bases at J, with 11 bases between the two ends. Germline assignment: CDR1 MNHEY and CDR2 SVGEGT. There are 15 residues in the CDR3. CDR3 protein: CASSYLIGNYNEQFF. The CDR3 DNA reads TGTGCCAGCAGTTACCTGATAGGGAACTACAATGAGCAGTTCTTC.

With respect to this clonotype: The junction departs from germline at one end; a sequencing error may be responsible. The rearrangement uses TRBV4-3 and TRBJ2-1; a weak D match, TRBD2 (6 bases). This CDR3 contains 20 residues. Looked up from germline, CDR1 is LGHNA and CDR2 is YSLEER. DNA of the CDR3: TGCGCTAGCAGCCAAGTGGGGCGGGGTGGGCCTTTCGAGGGATACAATGAGCAGTTCTTC. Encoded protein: CASSQVGRGGPFEGYNEQFF.

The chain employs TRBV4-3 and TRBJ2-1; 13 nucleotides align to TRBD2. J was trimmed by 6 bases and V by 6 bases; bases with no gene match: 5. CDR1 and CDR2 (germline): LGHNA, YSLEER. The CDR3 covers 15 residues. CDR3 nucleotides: TGCGCCAGCAGACAGAGGACTAGCGGGAGCAATGAGCAGTTCTTC. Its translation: CASRQRTSGSNEQFF.

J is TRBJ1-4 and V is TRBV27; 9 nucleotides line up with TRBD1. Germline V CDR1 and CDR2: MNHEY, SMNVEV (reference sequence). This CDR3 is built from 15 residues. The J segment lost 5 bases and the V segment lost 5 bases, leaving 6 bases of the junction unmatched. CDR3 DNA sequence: TGTGCCAGCAGTACCTCCGGGACAGGGAATGAAAAACTGTTTTTT. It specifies CASSTSGTGNEKLFF.

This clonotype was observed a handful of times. The CDR3 DNA follows: TGTGCCAGTAGCTGGACTTCTGATACGGATACGCAGTATTTT. Residues: CASSWTSDTDTQYF. This chain joins TRBV19 and TRBJ2-3; possibly TRBD2 for D (5 bases). The V end lost 6 bases, the J end lost 6 bases, and 16 bases lay between the germline ends. Germline V gene lookup returns CDR1 LNHDA and CDR2 SQIVND (reference sequence). The CDR3 extends over 14 amino acids. Using reference TRBV19 and TRBJ2-3 for the parts outside the CDR3, the full variable domain is DGGITQSPKYLFRKEGQNVTLSCEQNLNHDAMYWYRQDPGQGLRLIYYSQIVNDFQKGDIAEGYSVSREKKESFPLTVTSAQKNPTAFYLCASSWTSDTDTQYFGPGTRLTVL.

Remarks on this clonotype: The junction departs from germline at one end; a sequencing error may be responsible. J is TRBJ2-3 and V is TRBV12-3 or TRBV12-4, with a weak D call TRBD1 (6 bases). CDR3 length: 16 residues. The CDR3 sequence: CASSNPPVYRTDTEYF. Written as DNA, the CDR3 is TGTGCCAGCAGTAACCCCCCGGTGTATAGGACAGATACGGAGTATTTT.